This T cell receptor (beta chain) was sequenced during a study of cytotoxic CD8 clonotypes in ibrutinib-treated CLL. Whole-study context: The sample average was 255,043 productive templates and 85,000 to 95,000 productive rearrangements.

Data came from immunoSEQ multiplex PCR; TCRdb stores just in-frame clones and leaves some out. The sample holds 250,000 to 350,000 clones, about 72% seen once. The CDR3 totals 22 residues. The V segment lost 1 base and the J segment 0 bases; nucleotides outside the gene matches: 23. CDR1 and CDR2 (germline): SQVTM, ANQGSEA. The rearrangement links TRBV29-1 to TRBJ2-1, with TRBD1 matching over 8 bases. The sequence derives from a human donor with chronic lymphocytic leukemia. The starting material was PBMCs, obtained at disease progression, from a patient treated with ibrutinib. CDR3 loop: CSVEVKPTDRARGRLSYNEQFF. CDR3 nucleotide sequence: TGCAGCGTTGAAGTAAAACCTACGGACAGGGCCAGGGGGAGACTCTCCTACAATGAGCAGTTCTTC.